Following are 30 T cell receptor beta chains from one sample sequenced in a study of synovial regulatory T cells in juvenile arthritis. The assay was immunoSEQ multiplex PCR, and TCRdb's table has in-frame clones only and misses some. The sample shows around 2,600 clones, and over 9.5% sits with its ten largest clones. Each patient with active arthritis gave synovial fluid along with matched peripheral blood. Sequencing input: Treg cells from the synovium. These receptors were taken from a donor aged 2-30 years with juvenile idiopathic arthritis.

The CDR3 is CASSDLLEQYF. This chain uses TRBV6-5 with TRBJ2-7. The CDR3 runs to 11 residues. No DNA was logged. Germline CDR1 reads MNHEY; CDR2 reads SVGAGI.

The J gene is TRBJ2-6, the V gene TRBV9. The CDR3 has 16 residues. Only the protein sequence is given. Germline CDR1 reads SGDLS; CDR2 reads YYNGEE. The CDR3 region is CASSVGPFSGANVLTF.

The J gene is TRBJ2-7, the V gene TRBV6-5; the D call from TCRdb, TRBD2, cannot be confirmed without DNA. The length of the CDR3 is 15 residues. DNA was not recorded. CDR1 is MNHEY and CDR2 is SVGAGI in the germline V gene. The CDR3 loop reads CASTRTSGTVYEQYF.

Frequency places this clone as medium-sized. The chain recombines TRBV6-9 with TRBJ1-5. The germline V gene has CDR1 MNHGY and CDR2 SVAAGI. The CDR3 contains 14 residues. This entry has no DNA. The CDR3 spells CASSYHDGPQPQHF.

The V and J genes are TRBV6-5 and TRBJ2-2; the D gene TCRdb calls, TRBD2, cannot be checked with no DNA. The CDR3 covers 15 residues. There is no recorded DNA. Per the germline V gene, CDR1 is MNHEY and CDR2 is SVGAGI. The CDR3 is CASSQTTMSTGELFF.

Its frequency marks this clone as large. This sequence joins TRBV7-9 and TRBJ2-1; the TCRdb call, TRBD2, lacks DNA for checking. CDR1 is SEHNR and CDR2 is FQNEAQ in the germline V gene (reference sequence). This CDR3 is built from 15 residues. Only the protein is on record. The CDR3: CASSIGTSGYNEQFF.

This sequence joins TRBV18 and TRBJ2-7; the D gene TCRdb calls, TRBD1, cannot be checked with no DNA. The CDR3 runs 17 residues. No DNA accompanies this entry. Germline V lookup: CDR1 KGHSH, CDR2 LQKENI. The CDR3: CASSPIRATKQGYEQYF.

The V and J genes are TRBV19 and TRBJ2-7; TCRdb proposes TRBD1, but this gene call is untestable without DNA. CDR1 is LNHDA, CDR2 SQIVND, per germline (reference sequence). This CDR3 region has 14 residues. No DNA is listed. The CDR3 reads CASSRRDISYEQYF.

J is TRBJ2-3 and V is TRBV15. The CDR3 is 15 amino acids. A DNA sequence was not provided. Germline-derived CDR1 and CDR2 are LNHNV and YYDKDF (reference sequence). The CDR3 reads CATSRDYAGRDTQYF.

V usage is TRBV18 and J usage is TRBJ1-3; the D gene TCRdb calls, TRBD1, cannot be checked with no DNA. Looked up from germline, CDR1 is KGHSH and CDR2 is LQKENI. The CDR3 totals 16 residues. No DNA appears here. The CDR3 is CASSSEGAGSGNTIYF.

The chain combines TRBV14 with TRBJ2-1; TCRdb returns TRBD1, unconfirmable since there is no DNA. CDR1 and CDR2 from the germline V gene are SGHDN and FVKESK. The CDR3 totals 12 residues. No DNA was logged. The CDR3: CASSQPNNEQFF.

The rearrangement joins TRBV7-2 to TRBJ2-3. From germline, CDR1 is SGHTA and CDR2 FQGNSA. The CDR3 extends over 15 amino acids. Nucleotide data are not available. The CDR3 sequence: CASSFARTLTDTQYF.

This clone ranks as medium-sized (0.01 to 0.1%) in terms of frequency. The genes are TRBV11-2 and TRBJ1-1; TCRdb calls TRBD1, which cannot be checked without DNA. Per the germline V gene, CDR1 is SGHAT and CDR2 is FQNNGV. The CDR3 runs 16 residues. No DNA appears here. CDR3 protein: CASSLGPGQGRTEAFF. The full variable domain, completed using reference TRBV11-2 and TRBJ1-1, is EAGVAQSPRYKIIEKRQSVAFWCNPISGHATLYWYQQILGQGPKLLIQFQNNGVVDDSQLPKDRFSAERLKGVDSTLKIQPAKLEDSAVYLCASSLGPGQGRTEAFFGQGTRLTVV.

The gene calls are TRBV4-1 and TRBJ2-2; TCRdb's D call of TRBD2 is untestable without DNA. There are 15 residues in the CDR3. No DNA sequence was recorded. Germline V CDR1 and CDR2: MGHRA, YSYEKL. CDR3 sequence: CASSQARTHTGELFF.

This clone is labeled medium-sized based on frequency. This rearrangement joins TRBV27 to TRBJ1-2; as DNA is missing, the TRBD1 call by TCRdb cannot be tested. Germline V CDR1 and CDR2: MNHEY, SMNVEV (reference sequence). The CDR3 contains 14 residues. No DNA accompanies this entry. CDR3 sequence reads: CASSPRTGHYGYTF.

This chain connects TRBV18 to TRBJ1-3. CDR1 KGHSH and CDR2 LQKENI come from the germline V gene. This CDR3 is 16 amino acids long. Only the protein sequence is given. CDR3 sequence reads: CASSPVAGISGNTIYF.

This clone is deemed medium-sized by its frequency. The chain recombines TRBV7-9 with TRBJ2-3; the D call from TCRdb, TRBD1, cannot be confirmed without DNA. The CDR3 extends over 16 amino acids. DNA for this receptor is not on file. Per the germline V gene, CDR1 is SEHNR and CDR2 is FQNEAQ (reference sequence). The CDR3: CASSLVRGESTDTQYF.

The V gene is TRBV7-2, the J gene TRBJ1-4; lacking DNA, the TRBD1 call made by TCRdb goes unchecked. This CDR3 spans 16 amino acids. No DNA accompanies this entry. From germline, CDR1 is SGHTA and CDR2 FQGNSA. The CDR3 reads CASSLAPGQGARKLFF.

The V gene is TRBV2, the J gene TRBJ2-7; TCRdb returns TRBD1, unconfirmable since there is no DNA. The CDR3 extends over 13 amino acids. A DNA sequence was not provided. Per germline, CDR1 SNHLY and CDR2 FYNNEI. The CDR3 spells CASSVGQLYEQYF.

The chain has TRBV7-9 and TRBJ1-2; TCRdb's D call, TRBD1, is unchecked because there is no DNA. This CDR3 contains 13 residues. No DNA sequence was recorded. Per germline, CDR1 SEHNR and CDR2 FQNEAQ (reference sequence). CDR3 protein: CASSHSTGYGYTF. Supplemented by reference TRBV7-9 and TRBJ1-2, the full variable domain reads DTGVSQNPRHKITKRGQNVTFRCDPISEHNRLYWYRQTLGQGPEFLTYFQNEAQLEKSRLLSDRFSAERPKGSFSTLEIQRTEQGDSAMYLCASSHSTGYGYTFGSGTRLTVV.

Concerning this clone itself: Since no conserved phenylalanine or tryptophan closes the CDR3, a read error is the likely cause. This chain uses TRBV6-1 with TRBJ2-7; TCRdb returns TRBD1, unconfirmable since there is no DNA. Germline V gene data show CDR1 as MNHNS and CDR2 as SASEGT. The CDR3 sequence is 14 residues long. No DNA is given. This chain's CDR3 is CASSEAGQGYEQYL.

By frequency, this clone is medium-sized. V gene TRBV28 combines with J gene TRBJ2-7; TCRdb designates TRBD2, a call that cannot be tested without DNA. CDR1 MDHEN and CDR2 SYDVKM come from the germline V gene. The CDR3 is 15 amino acids. The protein alone is recorded here. CDR3 amino acids: CASSSLAGGAYEQYF.

This chain links TRBV5-4 with TRBJ2-3; TCRdb outputs TRBD2, but without DNA this stays unchecked. The germline V gene has CDR1 SGHNT and CDR2 YYREEE (reference sequence). This CDR3 contains 15 residues. Only the protein is on record. CDR3 in amino acids: CASSLAGTSTDTQYF.

Measured by frequency, this clone is medium-sized. This rearrangement joins TRBV11-3 to TRBJ2-1. The CDR3 has 12 amino acids. The entry carries no DNA sequence. Germline CDR1 is SGHNT and CDR2 is YENEEA. CDR3 residues: CASSLQHNEQFF. Drawing the rest from reference TRBV11-3 and TRBJ2-1, the complete variable domain is EAGVVQSPRYKIIEKKQPVAFWCNPISGHNTLYWYLQNLGQGPELLIRYENEEAVDDSQLPKDRFSAERLKGVDSTLKIQPAELGDSAVYLCASSLQHNEQFFGPGTRLTVL.

The chain has TRBV28 and TRBJ1-4. The CDR3 is made up of 15 amino acids. No coding sequence is recorded. CDR1 is MDHEN and CDR2 is SYDVKM in the germline V gene. CDR3 residues: CASSPLVQSNEKLFF.

This clone registers medium-sized by frequency. V gene TRBV30 combines with J gene TRBJ1-2. CDR1 and CDR2 from the germline V gene are GTSNPN and SVGIG (reference sequence). This CDR3 has 12 residues. This entry has no DNA. The CDR3 reads CAWSDKGRGYTF.

The gene calls are TRBV7-2 and TRBJ1-1; with no DNA, the TCRdb D assignment of TRBD1 cannot be verified. Germline V gives CDR1 SGHTA, CDR2 FQGNSA. The CDR3 has 14 amino acids. No DNA sequence is on record. The CDR3 sequence is CASSLTGLNTEAFF.

Measured by frequency, this clone is medium-sized (0.01 to 0.1%). The gene calls are TRBV7-9 and TRBJ2-1; the D gene TCRdb calls, TRBD2, cannot be checked with no DNA. The germline V gene encodes CDR1 SEHNR and CDR2 FQNEAQ (reference sequence). CDR3 size: 16 residues. The entry carries no DNA sequence. This CDR3 reads CASSPIASPSYNEQFF.

The rearrangement joins TRBV5-1 to TRBJ2-7. Germline lookup yields CDR1 SGHRS and CDR2 YFSETQ. This CDR3 region has 13 residues. No DNA is listed. The CDR3 region is CASSRDGNYEQYF.

This clone is labeled medium-sized based on frequency. The rearrangement links TRBV15 to TRBJ2-1; TCRdb names TRBD2, which stays unverified in the absence of DNA. This CDR3 spans 13 amino acids. The record lacks a DNA sequence. Germline V gene data show CDR1 as LNHNV and CDR2 as YYDKDF (reference sequence). CDR3 in amino acids: CATGLAAPNEQFF.